The present T cell receptor (beta chain) was sequenced within a study of cytomegalovirus exposure and HLA in healthy donors (dated by TCRdb to about 2017). Context from the whole study: A later analysis indicated that the roughly 120 validation repertoires were generated on the platform also employed for the roughly 730 repertoires of the first cohort. The aim of the study was to test whether cataloging public T cell receptors could identify signatures of past pathogen exposure. In addition to the first cohort of approximately 650 subjects, a separate validation cohort of 120 different subjects was used. The study combined high-throughput TCR immunosequencing, statistical association of individual TCRs with disease status, and machine learning to predict cytomegalovirus infection status. Study-wide findings and limitations: A few of the identified cytomegalovirus-associated TCR beta chains were confirmed in vitro to be specific for cytomegalovirus antigens. Most TCR sequences were observed very rarely across donors, whereas some public TCRs were present in many individuals. In both the original and validation cohorts, the classifier was reported to diagnose cytomegalovirus status with high specificity and sensitivity. Of the cluster scores, roughly 95% were above 0 in a later analysis, which found that TCRs clustered in the first cohort also tended to co-occur in the 110 or so validation repertoires. A later analysis had no HLA typing for the validation cohort, so co-occurrence there was scored across all 110 or so repertoires. The study listed around 160 TCR beta chains as associated with cytomegalovirus. The authors suggested that the approach could potentially be extended to other disease states and immunological phenotypes.

Library preparation was by the immunoSEQ multiplex PCR assay. The source study handled its data this way. A statistical classification framework was developed to diagnose cytomegalovirus status using the catalog of TCR beta chain sequences. TCRdb retrieved this table from immuneACCESS and kept in-frame rearrangements only. Not all clones are present; in checked studies, unresolved V genes account for under half, and no reason is known for the remainder. The DNA gave D and trimming, while V, J and clone size come from that table. This sample is represented by some 49,000 clones; around nine tenths of them were singletons. Clones ranked in the top ten supply more than 1.4% of the sample. The donors were included in the validation cohort of around 120 subjects, a group kept apart from the approximately 700-subject first cohort. Its CDR3 holds 15 amino acids, cysteine through phenylalanine. Here the CDR3 DNA is all that survives: 45 bases in frame from base 1. V loses 1 base at its end and J loses 9 bases; junction bases beyond the gene matches: 11. As encoded in the germline V gene, CDR1 is SQVTM while CDR2 is ANQGSEA.

Concerning this clone: Its antigen has not been determined. There are no base qualities to consult, and no much larger clone falls within one base.

The chain uses TRBV29-1 and TRBJ2-1, with TRBD2 matching 8 junction bases. The clonotype originates from a young man in good health and CMV-seronegative. The sample consisted of PBMCs. The base sequence is TGCAGCGTTGAAGTCCGGGAGGGCCTAAGTAGTGAGCAGTTCTTC. The encoded protein is CSVEVREGLSSEQFF.